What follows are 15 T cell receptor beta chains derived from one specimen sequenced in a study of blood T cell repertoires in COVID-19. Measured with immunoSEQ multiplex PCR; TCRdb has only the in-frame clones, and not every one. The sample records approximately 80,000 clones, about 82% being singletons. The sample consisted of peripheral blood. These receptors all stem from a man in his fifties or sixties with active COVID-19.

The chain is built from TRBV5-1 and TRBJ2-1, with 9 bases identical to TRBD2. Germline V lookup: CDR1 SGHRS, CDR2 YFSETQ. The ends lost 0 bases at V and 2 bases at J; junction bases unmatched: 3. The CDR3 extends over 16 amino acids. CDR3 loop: CASSLGLAGTYNEQFF. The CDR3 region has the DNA TGCGCCAGCAGCTTGGGCCTAGCGGGAACCTACAATGAGCAGTTCTTC.

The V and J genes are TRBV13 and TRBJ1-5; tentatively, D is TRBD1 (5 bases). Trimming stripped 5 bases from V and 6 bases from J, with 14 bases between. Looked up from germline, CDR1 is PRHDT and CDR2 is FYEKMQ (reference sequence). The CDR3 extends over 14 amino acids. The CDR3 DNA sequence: TGTGCCAGCAGCCTTGCCGGTAGGGGTCAGCCCCAGCATTTT. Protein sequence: CASSLAGRGQPQHF.

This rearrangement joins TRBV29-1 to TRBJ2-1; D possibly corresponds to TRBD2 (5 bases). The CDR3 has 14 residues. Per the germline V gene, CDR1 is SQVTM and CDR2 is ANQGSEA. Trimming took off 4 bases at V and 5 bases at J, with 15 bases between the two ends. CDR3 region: CSVVDTGINNEQFF. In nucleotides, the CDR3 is TGCAGCGTTGTAGACACCGGGATTAACAATGAGCAGTTCTTC.

The CDR3 nucleotides are TGTGCCAGCAGCTTAGCGGGGGCGCGACTGAATGAAAAACTGTTTTTT. It is translated as CASSLAGARLNEKLFF. V gene TRBV7-2 combines with J gene TRBJ1-4, with D possibly being TRBD1 (6 bases). The CDR3 extends over 16 amino acids. V lost 0 bases and J lost 5, with 13 bases in between. CDR1 is SGHTA, CDR2 FQGNSA, per germline.

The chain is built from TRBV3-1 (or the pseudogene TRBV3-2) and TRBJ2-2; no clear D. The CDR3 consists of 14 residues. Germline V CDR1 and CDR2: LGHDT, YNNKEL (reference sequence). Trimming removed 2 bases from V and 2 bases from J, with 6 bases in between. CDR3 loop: CASSQRSNTGELFF. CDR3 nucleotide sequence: TGTGCCAGCAGCCAACGGTCAAACACCGGGGAGCTGTTTTTT.

In DNA, the CDR3 is TGTGCCAGCTCTGCCTTGGAGGGTAGCTCTGGGGCCAACGTCCTGACTTTC. This translates into CASSALEGSSGANVLTF. V and J are TRBV18 and TRBJ2-6; D possibly corresponds to TRBD2 (6 bases). The germline CDR1 and CDR2 sequences are KGHSH and LQKENI. CDR3 length: 17 residues. Trimming shortened V by 6 bases and J by 0 bases, and 15 bases separated the two germline ends.

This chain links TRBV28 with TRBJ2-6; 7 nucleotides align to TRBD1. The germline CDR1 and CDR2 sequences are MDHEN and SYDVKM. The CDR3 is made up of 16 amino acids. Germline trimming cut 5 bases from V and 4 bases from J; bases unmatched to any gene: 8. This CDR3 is CASSRSDRAGANVLTF. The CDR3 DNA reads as TGTGCCAGCAGTCGCTCCGACAGGGCAGGGGCCAACGTCCTGACTTTC.

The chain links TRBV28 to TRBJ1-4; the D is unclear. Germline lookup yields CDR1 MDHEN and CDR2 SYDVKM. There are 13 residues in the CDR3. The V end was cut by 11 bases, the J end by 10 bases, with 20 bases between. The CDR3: CASRYAPLVKLFF. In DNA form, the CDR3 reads TGTGCCTCCCGGTATGCCCCCTTGGTAAAACTGTTTTTT.

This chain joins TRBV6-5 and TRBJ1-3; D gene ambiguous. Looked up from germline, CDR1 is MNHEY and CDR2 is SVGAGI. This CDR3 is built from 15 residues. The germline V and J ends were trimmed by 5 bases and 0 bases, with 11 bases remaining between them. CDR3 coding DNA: TGTGCCAGCAGTACGAGAGATTTCTCTGGAAACACCATATATTTT. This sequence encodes CASSTRDFSGNTIYF.

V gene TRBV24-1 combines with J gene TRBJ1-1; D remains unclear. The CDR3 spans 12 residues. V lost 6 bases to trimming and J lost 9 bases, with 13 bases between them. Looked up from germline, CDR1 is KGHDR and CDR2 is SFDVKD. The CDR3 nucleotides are TGTGCCACCAGTAATCTCGGGAGCCAAGCTTTCTTT. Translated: CATSNLGSQAFF.

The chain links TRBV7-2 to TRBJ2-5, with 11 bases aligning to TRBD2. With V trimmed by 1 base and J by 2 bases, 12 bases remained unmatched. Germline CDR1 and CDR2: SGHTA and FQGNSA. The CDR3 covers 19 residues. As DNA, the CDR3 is TGTGCCAGCAGCTTAGAAGGGGGTAGCGGGAGGGCCGGGCAAGAGACCCAGTACTTC. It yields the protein CASSLEGGSGRAGQETQYF.

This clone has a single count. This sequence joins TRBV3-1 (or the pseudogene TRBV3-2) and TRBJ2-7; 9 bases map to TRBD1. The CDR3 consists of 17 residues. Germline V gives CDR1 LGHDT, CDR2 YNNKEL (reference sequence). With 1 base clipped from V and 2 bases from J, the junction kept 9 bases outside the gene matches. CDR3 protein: CASSQALGTGRAYEQYF. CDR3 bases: TGTGCCAGCAGCCAAGCCCTGGGGACAGGGAGGGCCTACGAGCAGTACTTC.

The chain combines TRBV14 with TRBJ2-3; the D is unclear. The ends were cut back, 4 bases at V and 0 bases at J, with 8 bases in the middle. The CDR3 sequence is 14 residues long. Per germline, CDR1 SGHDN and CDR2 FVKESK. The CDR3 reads CASSPDLSTDTQYF. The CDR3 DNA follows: TGTGCCAGCAGCCCAGACTTAAGCACAGATACGCAGTATTTT.

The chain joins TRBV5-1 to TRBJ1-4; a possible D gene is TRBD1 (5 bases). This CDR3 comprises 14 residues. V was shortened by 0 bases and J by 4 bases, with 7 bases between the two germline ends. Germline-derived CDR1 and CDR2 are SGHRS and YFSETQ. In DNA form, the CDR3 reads TGCGCCAGCAGCTTGGGACAGAGTAATGAAAAACTGTTTTTT. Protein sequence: CASSLGQSNEKLFF.

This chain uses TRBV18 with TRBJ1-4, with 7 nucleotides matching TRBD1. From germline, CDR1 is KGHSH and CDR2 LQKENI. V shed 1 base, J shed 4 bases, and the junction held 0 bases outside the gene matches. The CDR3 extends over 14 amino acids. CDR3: CASSPRQGNEKLFF. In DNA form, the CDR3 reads TGTGCCAGCTCACCACGACAGGGTAATGAAAAACTGTTTTTT.